Below, one T cell receptor (beta chain) is given with its context. Its target is unknown. This sample was included in a study of cytomegalovirus exposure and HLA in healthy donors. Findings and caveats of the study: By a later analysis, the bulk of CMV-associated TCR beta chains appeared HLA-restricted. Sequence variants that were highly shared formed a cluster that was likely a sequencing artifact. Being indistinguishable, some V segments were excluded, TRBV6-2 and TRBV6-3 among them.

Germline V CDR1 and CDR2: SGDLS, YYNGEE. The CDR3 has 15 amino acids. Trimming pared 0 bases from V and 3 bases from J, leaving 13 bases between. It was with 60 Vbeta and 13 Jbeta primers that the PCR ran. Measured with immunoSEQ multiplex PCR; TCRdb has only the in-frame clones, and not every one. The repertoire holds around 190,000 clones, with approximately 77% as singletons. The clonotype comes from a man aged 35 to 55 in good health and CMV-seropositive. This rearrangement joins TRBV9 to TRBJ2-7, with D possibly matching TRBD1 (6 bases). Sequencing input: PBMCs. CDR3: CASSVGQVRYYEQYF. The CDR3 DNA is TGTGCCAGCAGCGTAGGACAGGTAAGGTACTACGAGCAGTACTTC.